Here is one TCR beta chain with its context. This clonotype occurred many times. Its target antigen remains unknown. Base-call qualities are not available, and no considerably larger clone is one nucleotide away. CDR1 and CDR2 are read off the germline V gene as MGHRA and YSYEKL. The V and J ends are trimmed by 4 bases and 0 bases, leaving 13 bases between them. The CDR3, cysteine through phenylalanine, is 16 amino acids long. Only the CDR3 portion is preserved as DNA: 48 bases, with reading frame beginning at the first base. This entry belongs to a study of molecular identifiers for immune sequencing clone quantification (dated by TCRdb to 2016 to 2019). For context, the study as a whole: In a replicate experiment, RNA from around 18,000 or 91,000 naive CD8 T cells was split into five aliquots, four of which were sequenced. The study was a methods study using CD8 T cells to benchmark molecular-identifier clustering-based TCR repertoire sequencing (MIDCIRS) and TCR RNA copy counting.

Naive CD8 T cell libraries were made from approximately 20,000 to 1,000,000 sorted cells using 10%, 30% or 50% of purified RNA. Naive CD8 T cells were FACS-sorted as CD8+CD4-CCR7+CD45RA+ on a BD FACSAria II into RLT Plus buffer. To test detection sensitivity, Jurkat RNA equal to ten TCR copies was added to samples of roughly 17,000-1,100,000 naive CD8 T cells. Enrichment of CD8 T cells was performed with RosetteSep CD8+ T Cell Enrichment Cocktail and Ficoll-Paque, after which ACK red cell lysis was carried out. The library was generated by PCR. The sequencer was a NextSeq 500. Preparation of bulk TCR libraries followed a previously described approach, with the TCR primers listed in Table S5. The Qiagen AllPrep DNA/RNA kit was used to purify total RNA. Before analysis, reads from multiple sequencing runs of the same library were pooled. The authors processed their data as follows. Reads were retained only if an exact TCR constant sequence was present, and the retained reads were trimmed to 150 nt and grouped according to their 12-nt molecular barcodes. Within each barcode group, reads were sub-clustered at a 15% Levenshtein threshold, and quality-weighted consensus sequences were built per RNA molecule. Non-functional sequences were removed, as were lower-count sequences one edit away from another. Based on a fit of two negative binomial distributions, barcode sub-clusters having less than 20% of the maximum read count were discarded. Using fastp trimming at Q25 and MiXCR clonotype assembly, TCRdb reanalyzed the public sequencing data and kept in-frame beta chains. For every CDR3 protein sequence, its rows merge into one entry that carries the most common genes and DNA. These V and J calls originate from TCRdb's pipeline instead of the authors' own analysis. A total of about 630,000 distinct CDR3 sequences appear in this sample, about 25% of them only once. The ten biggest clones cover approximately 0.75% of the sample.

What the work shows at the level of the full study, not this receptor alone: When barcode sub-clustering was left out, chimeric consensus sequences inflated TCR diversity, with chimeras reaching as high as 47%. Spiked-in Jurkat TCR RNA equal to a single cell's worth was reported to be detectable even within 1,200,000 naive CD8 T cells. Modeling indicated around 3.2 TCR RNA copies recovered per cell, compared with about 9.4 by digital PCR, which implies a capture efficiency of approximately 30%. The naive libraries included spiked-in Jurkat TCR RNA (fewer than 11 copies' worth), and this Jurkat TCR RNA is not part of the donor repertoire. Highly expanded clone sizes could be underestimated because identical TCR molecules may share a barcode. Clones above 20 RNA copies held over 99% of molecules in CMV-specific effector cells but under 1% in naive cells.

Sequencing input: naive CD8+ T cells from blood, with Jurkat cell RNA spiked in. In the paper's terms, the cell subset or site label means: FACS-sorted CD8+CD4-CCR7+CD45RA+ naive T cells. The chain employs TRBV4-1 and TRBJ1-5; tentative D gene TRBD1, with 5 bases matching. The clonotype was recovered from a human donor in good health. Some libraries in this study had Jurkat cell RNA spiked in. This receptor carries the CDR3 CASSPMGTLSNQPQHF. The DNA reads TGCGCCAGCAGCCCAATGGGGACTCTTAGCAATCAGCCCCAGCATTTT.